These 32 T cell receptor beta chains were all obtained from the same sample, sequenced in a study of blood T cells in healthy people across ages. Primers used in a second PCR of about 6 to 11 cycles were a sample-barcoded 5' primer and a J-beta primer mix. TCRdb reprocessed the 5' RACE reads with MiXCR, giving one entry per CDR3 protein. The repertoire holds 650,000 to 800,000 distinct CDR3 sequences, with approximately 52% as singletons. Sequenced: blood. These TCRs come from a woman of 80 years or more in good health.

CDR3 sequence reads: CASSSRAGGRSRHNEQYF. The DNA for the CDR3 is TGTGCCAGCAGTTCACGAGCGGGAGGCAGGTCTCGACACAATGAGCAGTACTTC. The chain carries TRBV6-5 and TRBJ2-7, with TRBD2 matching 9 bases. V lost 4 bases, J lost 7 bases, and 20 bases stayed unmatched. The germline gives CDR1 MNHEY, CDR2 SVGAGI. The CDR3 extends over 18 amino acids.

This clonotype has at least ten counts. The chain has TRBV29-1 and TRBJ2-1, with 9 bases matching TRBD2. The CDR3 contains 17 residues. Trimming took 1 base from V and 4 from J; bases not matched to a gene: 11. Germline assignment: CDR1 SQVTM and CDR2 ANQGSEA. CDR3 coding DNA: TGCAGCGTTGAAGGGACGGCGGGGGGGATAAATTACAATGAGCAGTTCTTC. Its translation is CSVEGTAGGINYNEQFF.

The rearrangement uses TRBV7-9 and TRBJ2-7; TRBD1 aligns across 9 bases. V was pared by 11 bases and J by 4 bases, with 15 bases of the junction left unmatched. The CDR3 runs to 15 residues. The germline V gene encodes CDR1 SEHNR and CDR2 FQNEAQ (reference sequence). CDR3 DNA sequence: TGTGCCGCATTTGATGGACAGGGGTATATTTACGAGCAGTACTTC. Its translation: CAAFDGQGYIYEQYF.

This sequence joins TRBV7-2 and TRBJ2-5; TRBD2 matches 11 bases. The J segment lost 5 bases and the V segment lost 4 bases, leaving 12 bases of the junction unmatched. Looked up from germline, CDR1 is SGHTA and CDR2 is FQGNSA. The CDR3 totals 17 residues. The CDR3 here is CASSSKRVAGGRETQYF. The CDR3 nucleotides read TGTGCCAGCAGCTCAAAAAGAGTAGCGGGAGGGCGGGAGACCCAGTACTTC.

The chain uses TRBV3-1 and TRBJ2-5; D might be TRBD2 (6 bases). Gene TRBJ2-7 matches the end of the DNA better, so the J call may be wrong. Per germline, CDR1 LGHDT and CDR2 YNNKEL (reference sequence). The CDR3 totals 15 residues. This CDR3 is CASSQAKRASYEQYF. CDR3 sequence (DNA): TGTGCCAGCAGCCAAGCGAAGCGGGCCTCCTACGAGCAGTACTTC.

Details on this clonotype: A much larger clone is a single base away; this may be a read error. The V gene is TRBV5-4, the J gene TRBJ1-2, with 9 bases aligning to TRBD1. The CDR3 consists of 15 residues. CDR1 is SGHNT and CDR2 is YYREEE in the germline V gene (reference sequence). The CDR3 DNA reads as TGTACCAGCAGCAAGCAGACAGGGGGGAACTATGGCTACACCTTC. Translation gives CTSSKQTGGNYGYTF.

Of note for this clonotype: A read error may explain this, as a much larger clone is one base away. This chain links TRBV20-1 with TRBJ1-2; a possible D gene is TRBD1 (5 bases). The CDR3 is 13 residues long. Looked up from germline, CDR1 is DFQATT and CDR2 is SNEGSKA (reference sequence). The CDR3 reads CGASSGLLYGYTF. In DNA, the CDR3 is TGCGGTGCTAGCTCAGGGCTCCTATATGGCTACACCTTC.

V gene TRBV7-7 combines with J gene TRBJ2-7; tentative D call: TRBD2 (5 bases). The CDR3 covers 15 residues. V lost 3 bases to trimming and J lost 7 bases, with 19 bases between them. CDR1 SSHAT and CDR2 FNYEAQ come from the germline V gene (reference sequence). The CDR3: CASSFGRAAYNEQYF. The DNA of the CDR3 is TGTGCCAGCAGCTTCGGACGAGCGGCCTACAATGAGCAGTACTTC.

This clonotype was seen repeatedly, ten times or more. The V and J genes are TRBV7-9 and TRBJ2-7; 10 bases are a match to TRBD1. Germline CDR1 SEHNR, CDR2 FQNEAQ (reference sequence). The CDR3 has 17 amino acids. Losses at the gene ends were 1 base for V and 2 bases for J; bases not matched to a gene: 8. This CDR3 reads CASSLVGTGAWTYEQYF. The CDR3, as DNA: TGTGCCAGCAGCTTAGTCGGGACAGGGGCTTGGACCTACGAGCAGTACTTC.

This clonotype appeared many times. The CDR3 DNA sequence: TGCAGCGTTTCCGCCCTGGGCAGGACGGGTGGCTACACCTTC. Protein sequence: CSVSALGRTGGYTF. The chain has TRBV29-1 and TRBJ1-2, with no clear D. The CDR3 sequence is 14 residues long. The germline CDR1 and CDR2 sequences are SQVTM and ANQGSEA. Trimming took off 5 bases at V and 7 bases at J, with 20 bases between the two ends.

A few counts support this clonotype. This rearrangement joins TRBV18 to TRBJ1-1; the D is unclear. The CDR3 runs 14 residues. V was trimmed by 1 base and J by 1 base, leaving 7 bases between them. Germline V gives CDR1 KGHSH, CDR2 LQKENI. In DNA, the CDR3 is TGTGCCAGCTCACCACTGGGCGCGAACACTGAAGCTTTCTTT. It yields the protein CASSPLGANTEAFF.

The CDR3 DNA is TGTGCCAGCAGCAATCGGGACTTCTCCTACGAGCAGTACTTC. This gives the protein CASSNRDFSYEQYF. The chain employs TRBV11-2 and TRBJ2-7, with D possibly TRBD2 on 6 matching bases. There are 14 residues in the CDR3. Trimming took 5 bases from V and 0 from J, leaving 11 bases between them. Germline-derived CDR1 and CDR2 are SGHAT and FQNNGV.

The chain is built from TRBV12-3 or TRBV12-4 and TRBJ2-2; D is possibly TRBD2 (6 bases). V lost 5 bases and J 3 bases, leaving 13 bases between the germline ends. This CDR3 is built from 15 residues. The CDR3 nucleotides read TGTGCCAGCAGTCCTCGGGGGATCTACACCGGGGAGCTGTTTTTT. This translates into CASSPRGIYTGELFF.

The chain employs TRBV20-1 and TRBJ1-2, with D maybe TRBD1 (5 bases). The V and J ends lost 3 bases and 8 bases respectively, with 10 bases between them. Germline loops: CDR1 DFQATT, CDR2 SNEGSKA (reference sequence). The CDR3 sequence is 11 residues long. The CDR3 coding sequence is TGCAGTGCTAGGGAGGGGTCCGGCTACACCTTC. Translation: CSAREGSGYTF.

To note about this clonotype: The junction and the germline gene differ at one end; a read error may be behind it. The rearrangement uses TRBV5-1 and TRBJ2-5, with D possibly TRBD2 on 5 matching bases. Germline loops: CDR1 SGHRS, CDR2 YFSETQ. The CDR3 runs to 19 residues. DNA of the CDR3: TGCGCCAGCAACTTGTCTGCTAGCCCACGACTACGTGTCCAAGAGACCCAGTACTTC. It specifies CASNLSASPRLRVQETQYF.

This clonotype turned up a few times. Here the CDR3 DNA reads TGCAGTGCTAGCTCCTCTGGAAACACCATATATTTT. This codes for CSASSSGNTIYF. The gene calls are TRBV20-1 and TRBJ1-3; the D is unclear. The length of the CDR3 is 12 residues. Trimming stripped 3 bases from V and 0 bases from J, with 3 bases between. Germline loops: CDR1 DFQATT, CDR2 SNEGSKA (reference sequence).

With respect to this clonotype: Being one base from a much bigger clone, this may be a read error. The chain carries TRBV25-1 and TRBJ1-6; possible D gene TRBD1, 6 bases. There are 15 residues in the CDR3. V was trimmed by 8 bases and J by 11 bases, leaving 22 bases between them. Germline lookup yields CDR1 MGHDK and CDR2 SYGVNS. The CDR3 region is CASSRRGEGDPPLHF. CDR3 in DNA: TGTGCCAGCTCCCGACGGGGGGAGGGGGACCCACCCCTCCACTTT.

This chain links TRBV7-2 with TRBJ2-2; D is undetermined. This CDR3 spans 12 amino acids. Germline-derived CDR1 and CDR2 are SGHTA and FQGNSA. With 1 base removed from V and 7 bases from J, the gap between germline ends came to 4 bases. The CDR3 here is CASSLVLGELFF. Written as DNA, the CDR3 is TGTGCCAGCAGCTTAGTCCTCGGGGAGCTGTTTTTT.

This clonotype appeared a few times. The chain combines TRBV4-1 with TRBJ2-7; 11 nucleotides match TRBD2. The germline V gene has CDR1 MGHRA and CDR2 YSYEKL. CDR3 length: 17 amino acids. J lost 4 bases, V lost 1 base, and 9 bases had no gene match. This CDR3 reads CASSQAPILAGGYEQYF. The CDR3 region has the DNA TGCGCCAGCAGCCAAGCCCCAATTTTAGCGGGAGGGTACGAGCAGTACTTC.

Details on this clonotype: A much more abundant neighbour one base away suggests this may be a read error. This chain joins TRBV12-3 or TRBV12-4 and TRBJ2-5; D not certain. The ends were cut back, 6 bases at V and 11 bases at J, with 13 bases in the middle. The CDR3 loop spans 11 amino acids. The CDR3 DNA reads TGTGCCAGCAGAGTTAACAATGAGCAGTACTTC. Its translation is CASRVNNEQYF.

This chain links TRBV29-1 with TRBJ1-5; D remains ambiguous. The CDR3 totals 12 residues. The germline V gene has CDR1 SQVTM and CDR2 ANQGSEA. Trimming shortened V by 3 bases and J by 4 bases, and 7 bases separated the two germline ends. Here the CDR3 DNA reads TGCAGCGTTGAGGTGGAGAATCAGCCCCAGCATTTT. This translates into CSVEVENQPQHF. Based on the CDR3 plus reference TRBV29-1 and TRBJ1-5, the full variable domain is SAVISQKPSRDICQRGTSLTIQCQVDSQVTMMFWYRQQPGQSLTLIATANQGSEATYESGFVIDKFPISRPNLTFSTLTVSNMSPEDSSIYLCSVEVENQPQHFGDGTRLSIL.

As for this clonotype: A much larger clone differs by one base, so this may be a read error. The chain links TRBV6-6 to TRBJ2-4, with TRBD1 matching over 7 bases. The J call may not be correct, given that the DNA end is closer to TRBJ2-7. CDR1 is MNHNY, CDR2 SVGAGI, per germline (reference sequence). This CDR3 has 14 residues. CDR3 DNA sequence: TGTGCCAGCAGTGACTCGACAGGGCGCTGCGAGCAGTACTTC. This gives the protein CASSDSTGRCEQYF.

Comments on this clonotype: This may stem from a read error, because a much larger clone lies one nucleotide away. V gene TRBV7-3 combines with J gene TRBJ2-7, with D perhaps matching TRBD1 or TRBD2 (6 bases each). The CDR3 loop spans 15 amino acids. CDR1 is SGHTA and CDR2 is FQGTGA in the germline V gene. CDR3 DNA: TGTGCCAGCAGCTTTATCGGGGGCCTCGACTACGAGCAGGACTTC. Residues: CASSFIGGLDYEQDF.

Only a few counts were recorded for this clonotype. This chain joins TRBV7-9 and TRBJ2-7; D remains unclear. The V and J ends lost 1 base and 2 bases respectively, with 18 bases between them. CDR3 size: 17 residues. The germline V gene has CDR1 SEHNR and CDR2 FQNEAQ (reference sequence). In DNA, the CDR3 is TGTGCCAGCAGCTTAGGCCCCACTCGAATCTTCACCTACGAGCAGTACTTC. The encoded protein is CASSLGPTRIFTYEQYF.

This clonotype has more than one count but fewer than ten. CDR3 bases: TGTGCCAGCAGCGCGGGGGGGCCATGGAATGAGCAGTTCTTC. Protein sequence: CASSAGGPWNEQFF. V usage is TRBV27 and J usage is TRBJ2-1; 9 nucleotides line up with TRBD2. CDR3 length: 14 amino acids. The germline gives CDR1 MNHEY, CDR2 SMNVEV (reference sequence). With V trimmed by 6 bases and J by 7 bases, 7 bases remained unmatched.

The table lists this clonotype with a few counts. The CDR3 reads CSARAHTGTSSEQFF. DNA of the CDR3: TGCAGTGCTAGAGCACATACCGGGACTAGCAGTGAGCAGTTCTTC. J is TRBJ2-1 and V is TRBV20-1, with 9 bases matching TRBD2. J was trimmed by 9 bases and V by 1 base; bases with no gene match: 10. The CDR3 is 15 amino acids. Germline values: CDR1 DFQATT, CDR2 SNEGSKA (reference sequence).

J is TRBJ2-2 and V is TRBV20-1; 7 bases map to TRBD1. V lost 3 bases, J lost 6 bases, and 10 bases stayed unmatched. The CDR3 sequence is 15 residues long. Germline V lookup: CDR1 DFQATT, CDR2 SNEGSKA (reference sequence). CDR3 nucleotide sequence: TGCAGTGCTAGGAAAGCGACAGGGCCTTCCGGGGAGCTGTTTTTT. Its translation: CSARKATGPSGELFF.

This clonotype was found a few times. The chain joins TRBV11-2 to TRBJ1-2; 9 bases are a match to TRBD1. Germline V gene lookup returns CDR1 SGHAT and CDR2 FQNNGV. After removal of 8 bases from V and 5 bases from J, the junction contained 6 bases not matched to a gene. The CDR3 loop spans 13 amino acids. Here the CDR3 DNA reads TGTGCCAGCTCCCGGGACAGGGCTTATGGCTACACCTTC. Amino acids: CASSRDRAYGYTF.

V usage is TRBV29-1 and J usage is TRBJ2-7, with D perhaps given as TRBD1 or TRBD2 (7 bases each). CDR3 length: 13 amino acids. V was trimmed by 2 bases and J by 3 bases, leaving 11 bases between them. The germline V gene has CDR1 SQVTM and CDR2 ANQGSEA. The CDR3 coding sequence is TGCAGCGTTGAATCAGGGGGGGACTACGAGCAGTACTTC. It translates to CSVESGGDYEQYF.

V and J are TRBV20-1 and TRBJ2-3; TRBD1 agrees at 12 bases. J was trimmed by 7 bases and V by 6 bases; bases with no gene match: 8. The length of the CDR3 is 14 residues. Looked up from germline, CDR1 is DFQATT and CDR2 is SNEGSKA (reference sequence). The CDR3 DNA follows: TGCAGTGCCCTGGCGGGGACAGGGGGCTATACGCAGTATTTT. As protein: CSALAGTGGYTQYF.

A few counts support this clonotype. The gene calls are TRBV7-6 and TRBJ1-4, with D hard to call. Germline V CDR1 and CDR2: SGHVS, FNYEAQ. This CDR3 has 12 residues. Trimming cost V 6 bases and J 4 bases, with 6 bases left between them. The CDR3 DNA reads TGTGCCAGCAGGGGAGTTAATGAAAAACTGTTTTTT. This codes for CASRGVNEKLFF.

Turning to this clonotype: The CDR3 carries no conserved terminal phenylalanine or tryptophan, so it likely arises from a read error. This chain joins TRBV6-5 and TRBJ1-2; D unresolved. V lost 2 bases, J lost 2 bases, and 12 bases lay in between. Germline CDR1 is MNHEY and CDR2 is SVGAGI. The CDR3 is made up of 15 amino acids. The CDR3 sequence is CASSYAYGRNYGYTV. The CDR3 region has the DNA TGTGCCAGCAGTTACGCCTATGGTCGGAACTATGGCTACACCGTC.